The clone carrying this T cell receptor beta chain was seen only a few times. As yet, its antigen is unknown. These data belong to a study of beta chain features in type 1 diabetes. As for the study in general: Patient and healthy donor groups were alike in age, gender and cell yields. Study outcomes and limitations: Moderately but significantly shorter TCRB CDR3s were found in Type 1 diabetes patients in all four CD4+ subsets.

Purities over 95% were achieved in all sorted populations. The study reverse transcribed the entire isolated RNA, so it sequenced expressed TCRB transcripts. The table came from immunoSEQ multiplex PCR; TCRdb's copy has only in-frame clones and leaves some out. The sample consists of some 230,000 clones, 9.6% of them appearing once. The specimen was naive CD4+ T cells from blood. The TCR was taken from a woman between 18 and 29 years old in good health.

The CDR3 loop reads CATSKGEAGNTIYF. CDR3 DNA: TGTGCCACCAGTAAAGGGGAAGCTGGAAACACCATATATTTT. J is TRBJ1-3 and V is TRBV15; D might be TRBD1 (5 bases). This CDR3 has 14 residues. Germline values: CDR1 LNHNV, CDR2 YYDKDF (reference sequence). V lost 6 bases, J lost 2 bases, and 11 bases lay in between.